The 27 T cell receptor beta chains given below trace back to one sample, sequenced in a study of blood T cell repertoires in COVID-19 (dated by TCRdb to 2018 to 2021). Receptors were amplified or captured by the immunoSEQ multiplex PCR assay. The source is immuneACCESS, and TCRdb retained only in-frame sequences with V and J called. Part of the clones is not carried over; for the studies checked, unresolved V genes explain less than half of this, and the remainder is unexplained. The sample includes 200,000 to 250,000 clones, with roughly 80% observed a single time. The top ten constitute roughly 3.3% of the sample. The material sequenced was peripheral blood. The origin of the receptors is a woman between 18 and 29 years old with acute or convalescent COVID-19.

V and J are TRBV28 and TRBJ2-5, with TRBD1 matching 8 bases. V dropped 2 bases and J dropped 2; count of bases not matched to a gene: 4. This CDR3 is 15 amino acids long. Per germline, CDR1 MDHEN and CDR2 SYDVKM. CDR3 in DNA: TGTGCCAGCAGTTTAATCCAGGGGGCTCAAGAGACCCAGTACTTC. This encodes CASSLIQGAQETQYF.

This chain uses TRBV5-1 with TRBJ2-7, with D possibly TRBD1 on 6 matching bases. Between the trimmed V and J ends, which lost 0 bases and 2 bases, there was a span of 9 bases. This CDR3 contains 14 residues. From germline, CDR1 is SGHRS and CDR2 YFSETQ. Here the CDR3 reads CASSLAGDTYEQYF. CDR3 sequence (DNA): TGCGCCAGCAGCTTGGCAGGGGATACCTACGAGCAGTACTTC.

The rearrangement joins TRBV3-1 (or the pseudogene TRBV3-2) to TRBJ1-4; TRBD1 is a possible D gene (6 bases). Trimming cost V 5 bases and J 4 bases, with 11 bases left between them. The CDR3 covers 14 residues. Germline loops: CDR1 LGHDT, CDR2 YNNKEL (reference sequence). This CDR3 is CASSWSDSNEKLFF. CDR3 coding DNA: TGTGCCAGCAGCTGGTCGGACAGTAATGAAAAACTGTTTTTT.

The chain carries TRBV21-1 and TRBJ2-7; TRBD2, as called in the table, went unchecked against the DNA. TRBV21-1 is a pseudogene locus. There are 16 residues in the CDR3. The CDR3 loop is CASSNGLGTPSYEQYF. In DNA form, the CDR3 reads TGTGCCAGCAGCAATGGTCTGGGGACTCCCTCCTACGAGCAGTACTTC.

The rearrangement links TRBV9 to TRBJ2-3, with D tentatively TRBD1 (5 bases). V lost 0 bases to trimming and J lost 0 bases, with 11 bases between them. The CDR3 runs 16 residues. CDR1 and CDR2 (germline): SGDLS, YYNGEE. In DNA form, the CDR3 reads TGTGCCAGCAGCGTAGGGGGCAGCTCTAGCACAGATACGCAGTATTTT. The encoded protein is CASSVGGSSSTDTQYF. Complete variable domain (other parts from reference TRBV9 and TRBJ2-3): DSGVTQTPKHLITATGQRVTLRCSPRSGDLSVYWYQQSLDQGLQFLIQYYNGEERAKGNILERFSAQQFPDLHSELNLSSLELGDSALYFCASSVGGSSSTDTQYFGPGTRLTVL.

This rearrangement joins TRBV28 to TRBJ1-1; D might be TRBD1 (5 bases). In germline, CDR1 is MDHEN, CDR2 SYDVKM. Between the trimmed V and J ends, which lost 3 bases and 8 bases, there was a span of 16 bases. CDR3 length: 14 amino acids. The CDR3 protein is CASSFSGMRWEAFF. Here the CDR3 DNA reads TGTGCCAGCAGTTTCTCAGGGATGAGATGGGAAGCTTTCTTT. Together with reference TRBV28 and TRBJ1-1, the CDR3 gives the full variable domain: DVKVTQSSRYLVKRTGEKVFLECVQDMDHENMFWYRQDPGLGLRLIYFSYDVKMKEKGDIPEGYSVSREKKERFSLILESASTNQTSMYLCASSFSGMRWEAFFGQGTRLTVV.

This clone occurred a few times. CDR3 DNA: TGTGCCAGTAGCCCTAGCGGGAGTTATGAGCAGTTCTTC. Its protein is CASSPSGSYEQFF. The chain employs TRBV19 and TRBJ2-1; the match to TRBD2 covers 10 bases. V was pared by 6 bases and J by 8 bases, with 4 bases of the junction left unmatched. The CDR3 covers 13 residues. Looked up from germline, CDR1 is LNHDA and CDR2 is SQIVND (reference sequence).

The gene calls are TRBV9 and TRBJ2-7; 8 bases map to TRBD2. Germline CDR1 SGDLS, CDR2 YYNGEE. The CDR3 sequence is 15 residues long. V shed 0 bases, J shed 3 bases, and the junction held 5 bases outside the gene matches. CDR3 amino acids: CASSVGGSGNYEQYF. CDR3 DNA sequence: TGTGCCAGCAGCGTAGGAGGTAGCGGGAACTACGAGCAGTACTTC.

The gene calls are TRBV4-1 and TRBJ1-5; a weak D match, TRBD1 (6 bases). This CDR3 is built from 17 residues. In germline, CDR1 is MGHRA, CDR2 YSYEKL. The germline V and J ends were trimmed by 0 bases and 1 base, with 13 bases remaining between them. CDR3 amino acids: CASSQETGGLSNQPQHF. CDR3 DNA: TGCGCCAGCAGCCAAGAGACAGGTGGGTTAAGCAATCAGCCCCAGCATTTT.

Notes on this clone: Other nucleotide sequences in the sample specify the same CDR3. The chain joins TRBV19 to TRBJ2-2, with D possibly matching TRBD1 (6 bases). With 4 bases removed from V and 8 bases from J, the gap between germline ends came to 11 bases. Germline V gene lookup returns CDR1 LNHDA and CDR2 SQIVND (reference sequence). The CDR3 loop spans 13 amino acids. CDR3 amino acids: CASSTTGRGELFF. The CDR3 nucleotides are TGTGCCAGTAGTACGACAGGAAGGGGGGAGCTGTTTTTT. The full variable domain, with the rest looked up from reference TRBV19 and TRBJ2-2, is DGGITQSPKYLFRKEGQNVTLSCEQNLNHDAMYWYRQDPGQGLRLIYYSQIVNDFQKGDIAEGYSVSREKKESFPLTVTSAQKNPTAFYLCASSTTGRGELFFGEGSRLTVL.

This chain joins TRBV6-5 and TRBJ1-2; D perhaps matches TRBD1 (6 bases). The CDR3 totals 16 residues. The V and J ends lost 0 bases and 6 bases respectively, with 17 bases between them. Germline loops: CDR1 MNHEY, CDR2 SVGAGI. Written as DNA, the CDR3 is TGTGCCAGCAGTTACTCGACCCCTGGGGGCGGGCATGGCTACACCTTC. Translation gives CASSYSTPGGGHGYTF.

The CDR3 loop is CASSQGQARLTDTQYF. In DNA, the CDR3 is TGTGCCAGCAGCCAAGGACAGGCAAGACTCACAGATACGCAGTATTTT. This rearrangement joins TRBV3-1 (or the pseudogene TRBV3-2) to TRBJ2-3; tentative D call: TRBD1 (6 bases). CDR1 and CDR2 from the germline V gene are LGHDT and YNNKEL (reference sequence). Trimming took off 1 base at V and 2 bases at J, with 13 bases between the two ends. The CDR3 spans 16 residues.

The chain is built from TRBV18 and TRBJ2-7; 9 nucleotides agree with TRBD2. Trimming at V came to 5 bases and at J to 2 bases, leaving 4 bases not matched to a gene. Germline-derived CDR1 and CDR2 are KGHSH and LQKENI. This CDR3 is 14 amino acids long. This CDR3 is CASSSTSGTYEQYF. CDR3 sequence (DNA): TGTGCCAGCTCATCGACTAGCGGAACCTACGAGCAGTACTTC.

Only a few counts were recorded for this clone. This sequence joins TRBV4-3 and TRBJ1-1; 7 bases fit TRBD1. The V segment lost 4 bases and the J segment 1 base; nucleotides outside the gene matches: 6. CDR3 length equals 15 residues. Germline CDR1 reads LGHNA; CDR2 reads YSLEER. Written as DNA, the CDR3 is TGCGCCAGCAGCCTCGGGGACAGACAGAACACTGAAGCTTTCTTT. It is translated as CASSLGDRQNTEAFF.

The J gene is TRBJ1-2, the V gene TRBV12-3 or TRBV12-4, with D maybe TRBD1 (5 bases). This CDR3 has 12 residues. V was pared by 6 bases and J by 8 bases, with 13 bases between. The CDR3 sequence: CASSPGLEGYTF. In DNA form, the CDR3 reads TGTGCCAGCAGCCCGGGACTAGAGGGCTACACCTTC.

The V gene is TRBV28, the J gene TRBJ1-6; 8 nucleotides align to TRBD1. J was trimmed by 4 bases and V by 5 bases; bases with no gene match: 10. Germline V gene data show CDR1 as MDHEN and CDR2 as SYDVKM. The CDR3 runs to 17 residues. CDR3 in DNA: TGTGCCAGCAGTCCCGAGACAGGGGAAAGATATAATTCACCCCTCCACTTT. It translates to CASSPETGERYNSPLHF.

This clone has just one count. One junction end disagrees with the germline gene, perhaps due to a read error. J is TRBJ2-1 and V is TRBV30; the match to TRBD2 covers 7 bases. CDR1 is GTSNPN, CDR2 SVGIG, per germline (reference sequence). CDR3 length equals 12 residues. CDR3 coding DNA: TGTGCCCGGAGTCCAACGGGGGGAGAGCAGTTCTTC. Amino acid sequence: CARSPTGGEQFF. Looking up the rest from reference TRBV30 and TRBJ2-1 gives the full variable domain: SQTIHQWPATLVQPVGSPLSLECTVEGTSNPNLYWYRQAAGRGLQLLFYSVGIGQISSEVPQNLSASRPQDRQFILSSKKLLLSDSGFYLCARSPTGGEQFFGPGTRLTVL.

This chain joins TRBV18 and TRBJ2-5; TRBD1 agrees at 7 bases. The CDR3 contains 13 residues. Trimming cost V 4 bases and J 4 bases; bases outside gene matches: 3. CDR1 and CDR2 (germline): KGHSH, LQKENI. Written as DNA, the CDR3 is TGTGCCAGCTCACAGGGGGCAGGAGAGACCCAGTACTTC. This gives the protein CASSQGAGETQYF.

The chain uses TRBV10-1 and TRBJ2-1; the match to TRBD2 covers 12 bases. Trimming at V came to 11 bases and at J to 4 bases, leaving 21 bases not matched to a gene. Germline loops: CDR1 WNHNN, CDR2 SYGVQD (reference sequence). The CDR3 spans 19 residues. The CDR3 reads CAEIIQGFTGTSGYNEQFF. CDR3 DNA sequence: TGCGCCGAAATCATACAAGGGTTTACCGGGACTAGCGGGTACAATGAGCAGTTCTTC.

J is TRBJ1-1 and V is TRBV25-1; 8 bases align to TRBD1. Germline assignment: CDR1 MGHDK and CDR2 SYGVNS. The CDR3 contains 14 residues. V shed 5 bases, J shed 6 bases, and the junction held 8 bases outside the gene matches. CDR3: CASSPQDRVAEAFF. The CDR3 DNA reads as TGTGCCAGCAGTCCTCAGGACAGGGTAGCTGAAGCTTTCTTT.

This sequence joins TRBV30 and TRBJ2-1, with D uncertain. Trimming stripped 7 bases from V and 8 bases from J, with 15 bases between. Germline values: CDR1 GTSNPN, CDR2 SVGIG (reference sequence). This CDR3 region has 12 residues. CDR3 sequence reads: CASSHGRDEQFF. The CDR3 DNA sequence: TGTGCCTCTTCGCACGGTCGGGATGAGCAGTTCTTC. The variable domain in full, with the rest retrieved from reference TRBV30 and TRBJ2-1, is SQTIHQWPATLVQPVGSPLSLECTVEGTSNPNLYWYRQAAGRGLQLLFYSVGIGQISSEVPQNLSASRPQDRQFILSSKKLLLSDSGFYLCASSHGRDEQFFGPGTRLTVL.

The gene calls are TRBV11-2 and TRBJ2-1, with D unresolved. The CDR3 runs 15 residues. The germline V gene encodes CDR1 SGHAT and CDR2 FQNNGV. Trimming removed 2 bases from V and 8 bases from J, with 16 bases in between. CDR3: CASSLTVPGVDEQFF. CDR3 nucleotide sequence: TGTGCCAGCAGCTTAACGGTCCCGGGTGTCGATGAGCAGTTCTTC.

This clone was counted between two and nine times. The rearrangement joins TRBV3-1 (or the pseudogene TRBV3-2) to TRBJ2-1; 14 positions match TRBD2. J was trimmed by 13 bases and V by 4 bases; bases with no gene match: 9. Germline V gene data show CDR1 as LGHDT and CDR2 as YNNKEL (reference sequence). CDR3 size: 15 residues. This CDR3 is CASSLRLAGGEEQFF. The CDR3 DNA reads TGTGCCAGCAGCCTCCGACTAGCGGGAGGGGAGGAACAGTTCTTC.

The CDR3 protein is CASSLKRRVETQYF. The CDR3 DNA reads TGCGCCAGCAGCTTGAAGCGACGCGTAGAGACCCAGTACTTC. The chain is built from TRBV5-1 and TRBJ2-5; D remains unclear. Germline CDR1 reads SGHRS; CDR2 reads YFSETQ. Trimming shortened V by 1 base and J by 4 bases, and 11 bases separated the two germline ends. The CDR3 sequence is 14 residues long.

V usage is TRBV18 and J usage is TRBJ2-1; D is unresolved. Between the trimmed V and J ends, which lost 3 bases and 5 bases, there was a span of 11 bases. CDR1 and CDR2 from the germline V gene are KGHSH and LQKENI. This CDR3 is 14 amino acids long. The CDR3 sequence is CASSPPTSNNEQFF. CDR3 DNA sequence: TGTGCCAGCTCACCTCCAACCAGTAACAATGAGCAGTTCTTC.

The chain links TRBV7-2 to TRBJ2-1, with 7 bases that match TRBD2. CDR1 and CDR2 from the germline V gene are SGHTA and FQGNSA. The V gene end was trimmed by 8 bases and the J gene end by 0 bases; junction bases not matched to a gene: 10. The CDR3 length is 16 residues. CDR3 residues: CASSSIGGSSYNEQFF. In nucleotides, the CDR3 is TGTGCCAGCTCTTCGATCGGGGGGAGCTCCTACAATGAGCAGTTCTTC.

The J gene is TRBJ2-1, the V gene TRBV27; 11 positions agree with TRBD2. The CDR3 consists of 15 residues. Germline assignment: CDR1 MNHEY and CDR2 SMNVEV (reference sequence). V lost 4 bases to trimming and J lost 7 bases; unmatched junction nucleotides: 6. CDR3 nucleotide sequence: TGTGCCAGCAGTTATTGGCTAGCGGGAGGAAATGAGCAGTTCTTC. Residues: CASSYWLAGGNEQFF.